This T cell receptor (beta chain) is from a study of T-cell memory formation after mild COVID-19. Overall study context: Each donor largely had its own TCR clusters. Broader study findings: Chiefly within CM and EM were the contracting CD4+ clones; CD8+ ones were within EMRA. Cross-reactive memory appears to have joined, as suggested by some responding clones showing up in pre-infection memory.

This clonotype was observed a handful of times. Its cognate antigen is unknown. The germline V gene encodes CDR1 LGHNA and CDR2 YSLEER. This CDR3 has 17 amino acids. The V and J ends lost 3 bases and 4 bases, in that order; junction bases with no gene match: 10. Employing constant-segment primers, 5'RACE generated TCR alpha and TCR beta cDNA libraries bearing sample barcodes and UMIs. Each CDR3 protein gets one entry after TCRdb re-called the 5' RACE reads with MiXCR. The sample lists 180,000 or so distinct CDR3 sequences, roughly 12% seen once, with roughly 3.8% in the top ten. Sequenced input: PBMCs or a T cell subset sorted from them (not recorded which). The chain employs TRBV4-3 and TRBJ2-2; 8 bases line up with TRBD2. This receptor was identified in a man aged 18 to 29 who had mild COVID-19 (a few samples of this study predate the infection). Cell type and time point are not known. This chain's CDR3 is CASSHPRGGVGTGELFF. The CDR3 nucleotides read TGCGCCAGCAGCCATCCCCGGGGGGGCGTTGGCACCGGGGAGCTGTTTTTT.